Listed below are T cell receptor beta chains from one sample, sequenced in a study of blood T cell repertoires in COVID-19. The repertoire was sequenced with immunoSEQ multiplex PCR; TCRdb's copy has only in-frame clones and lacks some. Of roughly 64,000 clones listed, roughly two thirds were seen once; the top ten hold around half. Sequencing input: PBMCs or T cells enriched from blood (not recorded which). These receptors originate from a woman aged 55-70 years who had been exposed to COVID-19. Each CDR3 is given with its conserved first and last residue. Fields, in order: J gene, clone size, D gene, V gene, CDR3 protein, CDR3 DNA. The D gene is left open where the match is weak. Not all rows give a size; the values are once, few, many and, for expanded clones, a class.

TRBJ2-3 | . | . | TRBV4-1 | CASSQRDRFTDTQYF | TGCGCCAGCAGCCAACGAGACAGGTTCACAGATACGCAGTATTTT
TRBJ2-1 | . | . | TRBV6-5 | CASSFSLSYNEQFF | TGTGCCAGCAGTTTTAGTCTTTCCTACAATGAGCAGTTCTTC
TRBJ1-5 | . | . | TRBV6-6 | CASSAAGLDQPQHF | TGTGCCAGCAGTGCGGCAGGGCTAGATCAGCCCCAGCATTTT
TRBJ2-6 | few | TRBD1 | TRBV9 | CASSLTTGAGANVLTF | TGTGCCAGCAGCTTAACGACAGGGGCTGGGGCCAACGTCCTGACTTTC
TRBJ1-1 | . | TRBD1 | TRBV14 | CASSPNRGEAFF | TGTGCCAGCAGCCCTAACAGGGGAGAAGCTTTCTTT
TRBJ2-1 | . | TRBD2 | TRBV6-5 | CASSYERGGGNEQFF | TGTGCCAGCAGTTACGAACGGGGGGGCGGCAATGAGCAGTTCTTC
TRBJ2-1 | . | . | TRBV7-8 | CASSPKVGSGEFF | TGTGCCAGCAGTCCTAAGGTCGGGAGCGGTGAATTCTTC
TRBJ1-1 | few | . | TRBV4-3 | CASSQEAGTEAFF | TGCGCCAGCAGCCAAGAGGCAGGGACTGAAGCTTTCTTT
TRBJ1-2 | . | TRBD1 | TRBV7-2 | CASSFGQVGLFGYTF | TGTGCCAGCAGCTTCGGACAGGTCGGTTTGTTCGGCTACACCTTC
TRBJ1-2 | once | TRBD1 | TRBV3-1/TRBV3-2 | CASSRNRGFGYTF | TGTGCCAGCAGCCGGAACAGGGGTTTTGGCTACACCTTC
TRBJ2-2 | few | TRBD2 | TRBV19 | CATAGTSGGAYAGELFF | TGTGCCACCGCCGGGACTAGCGGGGGGGCCTATGCCGGGGAGCTGTTTTTT
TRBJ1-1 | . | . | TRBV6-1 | CASSEGRAFF | TGTGCCAGCAGTGAAGGCAGAGCTTTCTTT
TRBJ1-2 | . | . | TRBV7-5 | CARSLGTDKQGYTF | TGTGCCAGAAGCTTAGGGACGGACAAGCAGGGCTACACCTTC
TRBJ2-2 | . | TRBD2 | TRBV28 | CASSPSGGNTGELFF | TGTGCCAGCAGTCCTAGCGGGGGGAACACCGGGGAGCTGTTTTTT
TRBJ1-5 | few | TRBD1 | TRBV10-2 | CASSPTAYRGSNQPQHF | TGCGCCAGCAGTCCGACGGCCTACAGGGGTAGCAATCAGCCCCAGCATTTT
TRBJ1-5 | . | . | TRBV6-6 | CASSYSSQPQHF | TGTGCCAGCAGTTACTCTAGTCAGCCCCAGCATTTT
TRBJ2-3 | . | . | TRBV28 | CASRLQGDTQYF | TGTGCCAGCAGACTACAGGGAGATACGCAGTATTTT
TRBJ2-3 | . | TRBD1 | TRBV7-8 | CASSFFLRDSSTDTQYF | TGTGCCAGCAGTTTTTTTTTAAGGGACAGTAGCACAGATACGCAGTATTTT
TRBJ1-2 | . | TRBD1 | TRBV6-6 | CASTFGDRVGNGYTF | TGTGCCAGCACCTTCGGGGACAGGGTTGGGAATGGCTACACCTTC
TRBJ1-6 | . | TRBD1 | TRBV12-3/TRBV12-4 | CASRQTGYSPLHF | TGTGCCAGCAGACAGACAGGGTATTCACCCCTCCACTTT
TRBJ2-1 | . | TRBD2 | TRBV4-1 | CASSQSGRAHEQFF | TGCGCCAGCAGCCAATCGGGGAGGGCCCATGAGCAGTTCTTC
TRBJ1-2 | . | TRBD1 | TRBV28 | CASSPHGQGLLYDGYTF | TGTGCCAGCAGTCCCCACGGACAGGGGCTTTTATACGATGGCTACACCTTC
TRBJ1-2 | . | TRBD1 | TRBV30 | CAWSVRQGPPYTF | TGTGCCTGGAGTGTCAGACAGGGACCCCCCTACACCTTC
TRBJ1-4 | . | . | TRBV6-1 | CASSDATRRGKLFF | TGTGCCAGCAGTGATGCGACCCGACGAGGAAAACTGTTTTTT
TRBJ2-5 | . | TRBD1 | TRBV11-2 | CASSPWDRERKTQYF | TGTGCCAGCAGCCCTTGGGACAGGGAAAGGAAGACCCAGTACTTC
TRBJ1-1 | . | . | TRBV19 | CASTHGQGRSGSTEAFF | TGTGCCAGTACCCACGGGCAGGGGCGATCGGGGAGCACTGAAGCTTTCTTT
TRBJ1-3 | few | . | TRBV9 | CASSPARKENTIYF | TGTGCCAGCAGCCCTGCCAGGAAAGAAAACACCATATATTTT
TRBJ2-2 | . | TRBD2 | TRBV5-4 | CASSLGGGAVTGELFF | TGCGCCAGCAGCTTGGGCGGGGGGGCGGTCACCGGGGAGCTGTTTTTT